This T cell receptor (beta chain) was retrieved from a study of shared T cell receptors in the human thymus. Profiled with immunoSEQ multiplex PCR; TCRdb holds only in-frame clones, not every one. The table includes 700,000 to 750,000 clones, 70% to 90% detected once. The germline V gene encodes CDR1 SGHDT and CDR2 YYEEEE. The CDR3 consists of 16 residues. The ends were cut back, 4 bases at V and 5 bases at J, with 22 bases in the middle. These records were also assigned to another study, of human thymus T cells. This second study notes: Thymus was obtained from resections taken during corrective heart surgery. Related work showed strongly overlapping thymic repertoires across unrelated individuals.

Sequencing was carried out using thymocytes. This rearrangement joins TRBV5-6 to TRBJ2-7; tentatively, D is TRBD1 (6 bases). The clonotype was recovered from a girl under three years old with a congenital heart defect. This CDR3 is CASSARDSGVRHEQYF. The CDR3 DNA sequence: TGTGCCAGCAGCGCGCGCGATTCAGGGGTTAGGCACGAGCAGTACTTC.